Below are 28 T cell receptor beta chains sequenced from a single sample in a study of T-cell reconstitution after alpha-beta-depleted transplantation in children. A library of TCRbeta sequences, prepared with unique molecular identifiers, was generated. MiXCR was run by TCRdb on the PCR reads, yielding one entry per CDR3 protein. The sample holds about 110,000 distinct CDR3 sequences, around 10% seen once. Material: PBMCs from the stem cell graft donor, obtained from the stem cell graft. The receptors come from a human donor who donated a stem cell graft to a child with acute lymphoblastic leukemia.

This clonotype was picked up many times. The chain has TRBV12-3 or TRBV12-4 and TRBJ2-1; tentative D call: TRBD2 (6 bases). This CDR3 has 12 amino acids. V was shortened by 5 bases and J by 15 bases, with 17 bases between the two germline ends. The CDR3 nucleotides read TGTGCCAGCAGTCCGGCTAGCGAGGTGCGGTTCTTC. Translating gives CASSPASEVRFF.

In this sample, this clonotype turned up many times. CDR3 bases: TGTGCCAGCAGCCACGGAGCGGGGGGGGCCGGGGAGCTGTTTTTT. It translates to CASSHGAGGAGELFF. The chain employs TRBV7-6 and TRBJ2-2; 10 bases fit TRBD2. Germline CDR1 SGHVS, CDR2 FNYEAQ. The CDR3 contains 15 residues. The V gene end was trimmed by 5 bases and the J gene end by 6 bases; junction bases not matched to a gene: 6.

As to this clonotype: One base away lies a much larger clone, so this may be a sequencing read error. The chain has TRBV4-3 and TRBJ1-5; D not certain. This CDR3 has 16 residues. Between the trimmed V and J ends, which lost 4 bases and 0 bases, there was a span of 13 bases. Germline CDR1 is LGHNA and CDR2 is YSLEER. The CDR3 DNA follows: TGCGCCAGCAGCCCAGATGTAACAGATAGCAATCAGCCCCAGCATTTT. It is translated as CASSPDVTDSNQPQHF.

This clonotype was found many times. The J gene is TRBJ1-6, the V gene TRBV5-1; D perhaps matches TRBD1 (5 bases). V was trimmed by 3 bases and J by 7 bases, leaving 17 bases between them. This CDR3 is built from 16 residues. Per the germline V gene, CDR1 is SGHRS and CDR2 is YFSETQ. For the CDR3, the DNA is TGCGCCAGCAGCTCTACTGACAGACCGACAAATTCACCCCTCCACTTT. Translated: CASSSTDRPTNSPLHF.

Many counts were recorded for this clonotype. This chain connects TRBV3-1 to TRBJ2-7; D unclear. From germline, CDR1 is LGHDT and CDR2 YNNKEL (reference sequence). The V end was cut by 4 bases, the J end by 3 bases, with 13 bases between. The CDR3 is 14 amino acids. The CDR3 DNA sequence: TGTGCCAGCAGCCCCCTTTCGTCCGGCTACGAGCAGTACTTC. It is translated as CASSPLSSGYEQYF.

This clonotype has more than one count but fewer than ten. The rearrangement uses TRBV9 and TRBJ2-2; 7 positions match TRBD1. This CDR3 contains 17 residues. V lost 3 bases, J lost 0 bases, and 8 bases stayed unmatched. CDR1 and CDR2 from the germline V gene are SGDLS and YYNGEE. The CDR3 DNA reads as TGTGCCAGCAGCGATCCACAGGGGAATGCGAACACCGGGGAGCTGTTTTTT. It translates to CASSDPQGNANTGELFF.

At least ten counts were recorded for this clonotype. The chain has TRBV5-1 and TRBJ2-1; TRBD2 is a possible D gene (6 bases). The CDR3 contains 15 residues. CDR1 is SGHRS, CDR2 YFSETQ, per germline. Trimming removed 4 bases at V and 2 bases at J, with 13 bases between. In DNA form, the CDR3 reads TGCGCCAGCAGCCCGCGGGGAGGTGCCTACAATGAGCAGTTCTTC. Amino acid sequence: CASSPRGGAYNEQFF.

This clonotype was counted many times. The chain uses TRBV20-1 and TRBJ2-1; D remains unclear. Germline V gives CDR1 DFQATT, CDR2 SNEGSKA (reference sequence). Trimming removed 3 bases from V and 10 bases from J, with 13 bases in between. The CDR3 spans 12 residues. CDR3: CSASPPMREQFF. The CDR3 bases are TGCAGTGCTAGCCCCCCTATGAGAGAGCAGTTCTTC.

The table lists this clonotype with many counts. The rearrangement joins TRBV5-1 to TRBJ2-7, with 8 bases fitting TRBD2. Germline assignment: CDR1 SGHRS and CDR2 YFSETQ. J gave up 3 bases and V 4 bases, and 18 bases lay outside the gene matches. The CDR3 runs to 18 residues. As DNA, the CDR3 is TGCGCCAGCAGCGTAGCTAGCGGGTTCCGGATAGCGGGCTACGAGCAGTACTTC. This translates into CASSVASGFRIAGYEQYF.

This clonotype occurred many times. The gene calls are TRBV7-2 and TRBJ2-3; tentatively, D is TRBD1 (6 bases). The germline V gene encodes CDR1 SGHTA and CDR2 FQGNSA. The CDR3 runs to 16 residues. Trimming removed 7 bases from V and 6 bases from J, with 23 bases in between. CDR3 protein: CASTPRRLAQGDTQYF. The DNA for the CDR3 is TGTGCCAGCACCCCGAGGAGGCTCGCCCAGGGGGATACGCAGTATTTT.

In this sample, this clonotype turned up many times. The chain carries TRBV12-3 or TRBV12-4 and TRBJ2-7, with TRBD1 matching over 8 bases. Unmatched junction bases numbered 11, after V lost 2 bases and J lost 2 bases. The CDR3 length is 17 residues. Here the CDR3 DNA reads TGTGCCAGCAGTTTAAGAAATTCCCGACAGGGGACCTACGAGCAGTACTTC. It encodes CASSLRNSRQGTYEQYF.

This clonotype was found many times. This chain uses TRBV5-5 with TRBJ1-2; TRBD1 aligns across 10 bases. CDR1 is SGHKS, CDR2 YYEKEE, per germline (reference sequence). This CDR3 has 15 amino acids. Trimming at V came to 4 bases and at J to 4 bases, leaving 7 bases not matched to a gene. CDR3 nucleotide sequence: TGTGCCAGCAGCCCGGACAGGGGGGCTAGCTATGGCTACACCTTC. Translating it yields CASSPDRGASYGYTF.

This clonotype was picked up many times. The chain employs TRBV5-1 and TRBJ2-3; the D gene is possibly TRBD2 (6 bases). This CDR3 comprises 16 residues. CDR1 and CDR2 from the germline V gene are SGHRS and YFSETQ. V was trimmed by 3 bases and J by 3 bases, leaving 17 bases between them. The CDR3, as DNA: TGCGCCAGCAGCTGGGGGACGGGGGTTAGTACAGATACGCAGTATTTT. This codes for CASSWGTGVSTDTQYF. Using reference TRBV5-1 and TRBJ2-3 for the parts outside the CDR3, the full variable domain is KAGVTQTPRYLIKTRGQQVTLSCSPISGHRSVSWYQQTPGQGLQFLFEYFSETQRNKGNFPGRFSGRQFSNSRSEMNVSTLELGDSALYLCASSWGTGVSTDTQYFGPGTRLTVL.

The chain has TRBV18 and TRBJ1-1; D remains unclear. The V end was cut by 1 base, the J end by 7 bases, with 16 bases between. Germline V gives CDR1 KGHSH, CDR2 LQKENI. This CDR3 has 15 residues. As DNA, the CDR3 is TGTGCCAGCTCACCACAGTGGGGAAAGGGCCTTGAAGCTTTCTTT. The encoded protein is CASSPQWGKGLEAFF.

There are many counts of this clonotype. This chain links TRBV5-6 with TRBJ1-5; tentatively, D is TRBD1 (5 bases). Trimming took 0 bases from V and 4 from J, leaving 14 bases between them. Germline values: CDR1 SGHDT, CDR2 YYEEEE. This CDR3 has 16 amino acids. The CDR3 here is CASSLAGTRANQPQHF. Written as DNA, the CDR3 is TGTGCCAGCAGCTTGGCGGGAACCAGGGCTAATCAGCCCCAGCATTTT.

The chain employs TRBV5-1 and TRBJ1-2; 12 nucleotides agree with TRBD1. The germline V gene has CDR1 SGHRS and CDR2 YFSETQ. Unmatched junction bases numbered 5, after V lost 7 bases and J lost 7 bases. The CDR3 length is 13 residues. The CDR3 DNA reads as TGCGCCAGCGGGGACAGGGGGCAGAGTGGCTACACCTTC. Amino acids: CASGDRGQSGYTF.

In this sample, this clonotype turned up many times. The CDR3 bases are TGTGCCAGCAGCACCTCAGCGGGAGGGCCAGATACGCAGTATTTT. Protein sequence: CASSTSAGGPDTQYF. The V gene is TRBV28, the J gene TRBJ2-3, with 10 nucleotides matching TRBD2. V lost 6 bases, J lost 4 bases, and 7 bases stayed unmatched. There are 15 residues in the CDR3. Germline V gene data show CDR1 as MDHEN and CDR2 as SYDVKM.

This clonotype has ten or more counts. This chain connects TRBV12-3 or TRBV12-4 to TRBJ1-1; D is ambiguous. V dropped 3 bases and J dropped 5 bases, with 7 bases sitting between them. The CDR3 loop spans 12 amino acids. The CDR3 reads CASSFRRTEAFF. The CDR3 nucleotides read TGTGCCAGCAGTTTTAGAAGAACTGAAGCTTTCTTT.

V usage is TRBV6-4 and J usage is TRBJ2-1; 13 bases fit TRBD2. Trimming cost V 2 bases and J 5 bases; bases outside gene matches: 0. Germline V gives CDR1 MRHNA, CDR2 SNTAGT. This CDR3 has 15 residues. The CDR3 is CASSDGTSGNNEQFF. CDR3 in DNA: TGTGCCAGCAGTGACGGGACTAGCGGGAACAATGAGCAGTTCTTC.

This clonotype was counted many times. V usage is TRBV18 and J usage is TRBJ1-1; 7 bases match TRBD1. The V gene end was trimmed by 0 bases and the J gene end by 0 bases; junction bases not matched to a gene: 13. Germline CDR1 is KGHSH and CDR2 is LQKENI. This CDR3 contains 19 residues. CDR3 in amino acids: CASSPPARTGLLLNTEAFF. The CDR3 region has the DNA TGTGCCAGCTCACCACCGGCGAGGACAGGACTTCTTTTGAACACTGAAGCTTTCTTT. Filled out from reference TRBV18 and TRBJ1-1, the complete variable domain reads NAGVMQNPRHLVRRRGQEARLRCSPMKGHSHVYWYRQLPEEGLKFMVYLQKENIIDESGMPKERFSAEFPKEGPSILRIQQVVRGDSAAYFCASSPPARTGLLLNTEAFFGQGTRLTVV.

This clonotype was detected many times. Its ends do not fully match the called genes, so a read error is possible. The V and J genes are TRBV7-9 and TRBJ2-5, with 9 bases matching TRBD1. This CDR3 is built from 14 residues. Germline CDR1 reads SEHNR; CDR2 reads FQNEAQ (reference sequence). The CDR3 sequence is CASTLDRGQETQYF. CDR3 sequence (DNA): TGTGCCAGCACCTTAGACAGGGGGCAAGAGACCCAGTACTTC.

CDR3 amino acids: CASSLGAEDQETQYF. The DNA of the CDR3 is TGTGCCAGCAGTTTGGGGGCAGAGGACCAAGAGACCCAGTACTTC. The gene calls are TRBV12-3 or TRBV12-4 and TRBJ2-5; weak D call: TRBD1 (6 bases). V lost 3 bases and J 0 bases, leaving 11 bases between the germline ends. The CDR3 has 15 amino acids.

In its sample, this clonotype was seen a few times. The chain uses TRBV10-3 and TRBJ2-2, with 16 bases lining up with TRBD2. Germline CDR1 ENHRY, CDR2 SYGVKD. CDR3 length: 20 residues. V lost 5 bases, J lost 3 bases, and 12 bases stayed unmatched. This CDR3 reads CAISYHGTSGGAGDTGELFF. Written as DNA, the CDR3 is TGTGCCATCAGTTACCATGGGACTAGCGGGGGGGCAGGAGACACCGGGGAGCTGTTTTTT.

In its sample, this clonotype was seen many times. CDR3 DNA sequence: TGTGCCAGCTCACCAGAGACAGGGGGGAATCAGCCCCAGCATTTT. It yields the protein CASSPETGGNQPQHF. The chain carries TRBV18 and TRBJ1-5, with 9 positions matching TRBD1. V gave up 2 bases and J gave up 4 bases; unmatched junction bases: 3. The CDR3 loop spans 15 amino acids. Germline CDR1 is KGHSH and CDR2 is LQKENI.

This clonotype was counted many times. This rearrangement joins TRBV20-1 to TRBJ2-1, with 8 bases that match TRBD2. This CDR3 is built from 15 residues. With 1 base clipped from V and 8 bases from J, the junction kept 10 bases outside the gene matches. Looked up from germline, CDR1 is DFQATT and CDR2 is SNEGSKA (reference sequence). The CDR3 loop is CSARGGLAVSDEQFF. CDR3 nucleotides: TGCAGTGCTAGAGGAGGACTAGCCGTCTCGGATGAGCAGTTCTTC.

This clonotype showed up many times. The CDR3 coding sequence is TGTGCCAGCTCACCACAAAAATCGGGAGGAACAGATACGCAGTATTTT. Protein sequence: CASSPQKSGGTDTQYF. The genes are TRBV18 and TRBJ2-3; TRBD2 aligns across 7 bases. The CDR3 is 16 amino acids. Germline lookup yields CDR1 KGHSH and CDR2 LQKENI. V gave up 1 base and J gave up 3 bases; unmatched junction bases: 7.

This sequence joins TRBV7-9 and TRBJ2-3; 8 bases are shared with TRBD1. The V and J ends lost 5 bases and 5 bases, in that order; junction bases with no gene match: 12. This CDR3 comprises 16 residues. Per the germline V gene, CDR1 is SEHNR and CDR2 is FQNEAQ (reference sequence). DNA of the CDR3: TGTGCCAGCAGCGCAGGAGGGCAGGGGGCTGGAGATACGCAGTATTTT. It yields the protein CASSAGGQGAGDTQYF.

This clonotype was seen ten or more times. The chain recombines TRBV3-1 with TRBJ1-4; D is uncertain. Germline V gene sequence: CDR1 LGHDT, CDR2 YNNKEL (reference sequence). The V end lost 4 bases, the J end lost 2 bases, and 8 bases lay between the germline ends. This CDR3 has 14 residues. CDR3 nucleotides: TGTGCCAGCAGCCCTCAGTCCACTAATGAAAAACTGTTTTTT. This encodes CASSPQSTNEKLFF.